The clone carrying this T cell receptor (beta chain) has only a few counts. The data were obtained in a study of blood T cell repertoires in COVID-19. Overall study context: Samples came from the United States, Italy and Spain, spanning acute and convalescent COVID-19. The cDNA or gDNA used as material had been derived from T cells, B-cell-depleted T cells, or PBMCs.

CDR1 MNHEY and CDR2 SVGEGT come from the germline V gene. This CDR3 has 12 amino acids. The V end lost 2 bases, the J end lost 7 bases, and 6 bases lay between the germline ends. Repertoires were generated with immunoSEQ multiplex PCR, while TCRdb's copy carries only in-frame clones and drops some. The top ten hold around 5.8% of the sample, which has around 76,000 clones, around nine tenths seen once. The origin of this receptor is a human donor in a cohort sampled during active COVID-19. The chain combines TRBV6-2 or TRBV6-3 with TRBJ2-1; D is ambiguous. Material for sequencing was peripheral blood. The CDR3 loop is CASSYLRNEQFF. In DNA, the CDR3 is TGTGCCAGCAGTTACCTACGGAATGAGCAGTTCTTC.